This T cell receptor beta chain was identified in a study of graft-versus-host responses after intestinal transplantation. Findings of the study overall: Where graft-donor T cell macrochimerism was present, patients had high graft-versus-host to host-versus-graft clonal ratios in allografts.

The data were produced by immunoSEQ multiplex PCR, yet TCRdb's version contains in-frame clones alone and is incomplete. The sample holds about 36,000 clones, roughly 94% seen once. V lost 6 bases and J 0 bases, leaving 8 bases between the germline ends. Germline V gene lookup returns CDR1 SEHNR and CDR2 FQNEAQ (reference sequence). This CDR3 is built from 13 residues. Details on this clone: No antigen is known for it.

This chain joins TRBV7-9 and TRBJ1-1; D is uncertain. This TCR came from a human donor who was the organ donor for an intestinal transplant. This specimen consisted of unstimulated CD4+ T cells sorted from spleen or lymph node cells, obtained before transplant. This CDR3 is CASSFPLNTEAFF. The CDR3 bases are TGTGCCAGCAGTTTTCCGTTGAACACTGAAGCTTTCTTT.